What follows are 19 T cell receptor beta chains derived from one specimen sequenced in a study of CD8 T cells in ankylosing spondylitis. TCRdb passed the 5' RACE reads through MiXCR, listing each CDR3 protein once. The table shows about 130,000 distinct CDR3 sequences, with approximately 15% occurring only once. The sequenced sample consisted of blood, either unsorted or a sorted T cell fraction (not recorded which). The receptor set was obtained from a female donor with ankylosing spondylitis or in good health (not recorded which).

This clonotype turned up a few times. CDR3 DNA sequence: TGCAGTGCTAGAGATTGGACGTCGGGTAGGGATGAGCAGTTCTTC. Protein: CSARDWTSGRDEQFF. The chain joins TRBV20-1 to TRBJ2-1; no clear D gene. V lost 0 bases and J lost 8, with 17 bases in between. From germline, CDR1 is DFQATT and CDR2 SNEGSKA (reference sequence). CDR3 size: 15 residues.

This clonotype was detected many times. This sequence joins TRBV5-1 and TRBJ1-4; D is ambiguous. V was clipped by 3 bases and J by 0 bases, with 9 bases between them. The CDR3 covers 15 residues. The germline V gene encodes CDR1 SGHRS and CDR2 YFSETQ. DNA for the CDR3: TGCGCCAGCAGCTCCTCGGTTTCAACTAATGAAAAACTGTTTTTT. It translates to CASSSSVSTNEKLFF. Full variable domain (missing parts from reference TRBV5-1 and TRBJ1-4): KAGVTQTPRYLIKTRGQQVTLSCSPISGHRSVSWYQQTPGQGLQFLFEYFSETQRNKGNFPGRFSGRQFSNSRSEMNVSTLELGDSALYLCASSSSVSTNEKLFFGSGTQLSVL.

The chain is built from TRBV11-1 and TRBJ2-1, with TRBD1 identical over 7 bases. The CDR3 is 18 residues long. Germline V gene lookup returns CDR1 SGHAT and CDR2 FQDESV (reference sequence). V dropped 6 bases and J dropped 5; count of bases not matched to a gene: 19. CDR3: CASRPPLGQLYGDNEQFF. In nucleotides, the CDR3 is TGTGCCAGCAGACCCCCCCTGGGACAGCTTTATGGTGACAATGAGCAGTTCTTC.

At least ten counts were recorded for this clonotype. V is TRBV6-1 and J is TRBJ1-5; maybe TRBD1 (5 bases). This CDR3 spans 15 amino acids. CDR1 MNHNS and CDR2 SASEGT come from the germline V gene. Trimming took 4 bases from V and 3 from J, leaving 13 bases between them. CDR3 nucleotides: TGTGCCAGCAGTGTAGCAGGGATCGCCAATCAGCCCCAGCATTTT. This encodes CASSVAGIANQPQHF.

Only a few counts were recorded for this clonotype. The chain links TRBV28 to TRBJ2-3; 8 positions agree with TRBD2. In germline, CDR1 is MDHEN, CDR2 SYDVKM. V shed 5 bases and J 2 bases; nucleotides not matched to a gene: 6. The CDR3 runs to 15 residues. CDR3 in amino acids: CASSPYSGVTDTQYF. Here the CDR3 DNA reads TGTGCCAGCAGTCCATATAGCGGGGTCACAGATACGCAGTATTTT.

There are many counts of this clonotype. V usage is TRBV12-3 or TRBV12-4 and J usage is TRBJ2-7; 9 bases are a match to TRBD1. The trim removed 6 bases at V and 7 bases at J, leaving 19 bases unmatched. The CDR3 sequence is 17 residues long. The CDR3 nucleotides are TGTGCCAGCAGGGATCGGCCAGGACAGGGGTCACTCCAGGAGCAGTACTTC. Its protein is CASRDRPGQGSLQEQYF.

This clonotype was observed a handful of times. The chain uses TRBV20-1 and TRBJ2-1, with D possibly TRBD2 on 5 matching bases. This CDR3 region has 13 residues. Germline V gene data show CDR1 as DFQATT and CDR2 as SNEGSKA (reference sequence). V was clipped by 3 bases and J by 6 bases, with 12 bases between them. CDR3 sequence reads: CSARDTRRNEQFF. For the CDR3, the DNA is TGCAGTGCTAGGGATACTAGGCGCAATGAGCAGTTCTTC.

This clonotype was counted ten times or more. The V call is TRBV15, the J call TRBJ2-2; D unclear. This CDR3 region has 14 residues. Trimming left V 5 bases short and J 0 bases short, with 7 bases between. Germline V gene data show CDR1 as LNHNV and CDR2 as YYDKDF (reference sequence). CDR3 DNA: TGTGCCACCAGCGGGCAAACGAACACCGGGGAGCTGTTTTTT. Translation gives CATSGQTNTGELFF.

V is TRBV21-1 and J is TRBJ1-6. TRBV21-1 is reported as a pseudogene. This CDR3 contains 14 residues. Here the CDR3 DNA reads TGTGCCAGCAGCCGAAGGCCCAGAAAATCACCCCTCCACTTT. It encodes CASSRRPRKSPLHF.

At least ten counts were recorded for this clonotype. The chain joins TRBV4-1 to TRBJ2-1; 10 bases are a match to TRBD1. The CDR3 runs 13 residues. Germline-derived CDR1 and CDR2 are MGHRA and YSYEKL. Trimming removed 3 bases from V and 10 bases from J; junction bases left unmatched: 3. CDR3 sequence: CASSQGQGFEQFF. CDR3 nucleotides: TGCGCCAGCAGCCAGGGACAGGGGTTCGAGCAGTTCTTC.

This clonotype was seen ten or more times. This chain joins TRBV12-3 or TRBV12-4 and TRBJ1-1; D possibly corresponds to TRBD1 (6 bases). Trimming stripped 5 bases from V and 2 bases from J, with 21 bases between. The CDR3 has 17 amino acids. The CDR3 sequence is CASSTHLRGPVNTEAFF. As DNA, the CDR3 is TGTGCCAGCAGTACACACCTCAGGGGCCCGGTTAACACTGAAGCTTTCTTT.

This clonotype was observed at least ten times. This chain uses TRBV6-1 with TRBJ2-1; TRBD1 might be the D (5 bases). V lost 1 base, J lost 0 bases, and 13 bases lay in between. Looked up from germline, CDR1 is MNHNS and CDR2 is SASEGT. This CDR3 comprises 17 residues. The CDR3, as DNA: TGTGCCAGCAGTGAAGTTATGGGGCAGGGCTCCTACAATGAGCAGTTCTTC. This gives the protein CASSEVMGQGSYNEQFF.

With regard to this clonotype: An end of the junction differs from the germline gene, which may be a read error. This chain uses TRBV20-1 with TRBJ2-3; 7 nucleotides match TRBD2. Germline CDR1 DFQATT, CDR2 SNEGSKA (reference sequence). The CDR3 length is 17 residues. The CDR3 reads CCAQGWELAVLTDTQYF. In DNA, the CDR3 is TGCTGTGCTCAGGGTTGGGAGCTAGCGGTTCTCACAGATACGCAGTATTTT.

This rearrangement joins TRBV13 to TRBJ2-7, with 7 bases identical to TRBD1. Germline V gene data show CDR1 as PRHDT and CDR2 as FYEKMQ (reference sequence). The CDR3 consists of 15 residues. V shed 4 bases, J shed 4 bases, and the junction held 10 bases outside the gene matches. The CDR3 loop is CASSYRGQTFYEQYF. The DNA of the CDR3 is TGTGCCAGCAGCTACCGGGGACAGACCTTTTACGAGCAGTACTTC.

Concerning this clonotype: Germline and junction disagree at one end, which may indicate a read error. This chain uses TRBV12-3 or TRBV12-4 with TRBJ2-6; D might be TRBD1 (6 bases). The CDR3 consists of 15 residues. In DNA, the CDR3 is TGTGCCAGCAGCCGGCAGGGGTTTGGGGCCAACGGCCTGACTTTC. Its protein product is CASSRQGFGANGLTF.

In DNA, the CDR3 is TGTGCCAGCAGCGGTGTAGGGCACCCTCAAGAGACCCAGTACTTC. Its translation: CASSGVGHPQETQYF. The gene calls are TRBV28 and TRBJ2-5, with no clear D. The CDR3 runs to 15 residues. Trimming left V 6 bases short and J 2 bases short, with 16 bases between. Germline V gene sequence: CDR1 MDHEN, CDR2 SYDVKM.

There are many counts of this clonotype. V usage is TRBV20-1 and J usage is TRBJ2-3; D may be TRBD1 (6 bases). This CDR3 contains 15 residues. V was shortened by 0 bases and J by 5 bases, with 15 bases between the two germline ends. Germline V gene lookup returns CDR1 DFQATT and CDR2 SNEGSKA (reference sequence). CDR3 amino acids: CSARELGTKEDTQYF. DNA of the CDR3: TGCAGTGCTAGAGAGCTCGGGACAAAGGAAGATACGCAGTATTTT.

V gene TRBV3-1 combines with J gene TRBJ1-5; TRBD1 is a possible D gene (5 bases). V lost 0 bases and J 0 bases, leaving 6 bases between the germline ends. This CDR3 contains 15 residues. The germline CDR1 and CDR2 sequences are LGHDT and YNNKEL (reference sequence). As DNA, the CDR3 is TGTGCCAGCAGCCAAGAGGGGGTTAGCAATCAGCCCCAGCATTTT. Protein product: CASSQEGVSNQPQHF.

This clonotype came up a few times. The chain links TRBV6-1 to TRBJ1-5; a weak D match, TRBD1 (5 bases). V shed 6 bases and J shed 2 bases, with 11 bases lying between them. Germline lookup yields CDR1 MNHNS and CDR2 SASEGT. CDR3 size: 14 residues. CDR3 in amino acids: CASSRREGNQPQHF. DNA of the CDR3: TGTGCCAGCAGCCGCAGGGAGGGCAATCAGCCCCAGCATTTT.